This T cell receptor (beta chain) stems from a study of T cell responses to AZD1222 COVID-19 vaccine. General study points: Researchers report vaccine-associated CD4 TCRs spanning spike, with dominance at 160-218 and 743-854. Repertoire collection took place solely once the T cell response had peaked. Donors were mostly white British, more females; clonal diversity possibly underestimated.

Samples with a second dose at about 4 or about 12 weeks were pooled together. The CDR3 loop spans 14 amino acids. Trimming took 6 bases from V and 2 from J, leaving 13 bases between them. Looked up from germline, CDR1 is MNHEY and CDR2 is SVGEGT. Profiled with immunoSEQ multiplex PCR; TCRdb holds only in-frame clones, not every one. The table records 110,000 to 150,000 clones, over 80% of them present only once. As regards this clone: The target antigen is unknown.

The input for sequencing was peripheral blood, taken 28 days after the second AZD1222 dose. This sequence originates from an adult who received the AZD1222 COVID-19 vaccine. The V and J genes are TRBV6-2 or TRBV6-3 and TRBJ2-5, with D possibly being TRBD1 or TRBD2 (5 bases each). DNA for the CDR3: TGTGCCAGCAGCACCGGGACGGATCAAGAGACCCAGTACTTC. Protein: CASSTGTDQETQYF.